The sequence of this T cell receptor beta chain was determined in a study of tumor-infiltrating lymphocytes in primary liver carcinoma. Across the study: Men and women, 30 to 69 years of age, made up the patients.

Germline values: CDR1 MGHRA, CDR2 YSYEKL. Trimming at V came to 1 base and at J to 2 bases, leaving 8 bases not matched to a gene. The CDR3 totals 17 residues. The template, approximately 500 ng total RNA, yielded TCR beta cDNA made with a constant-region primer. Three nested multiplex PCR rounds, a slightly modified ARM-PCR, produced the libraries for TCR beta. It was with TRBV1-TRBV30 forward primers and a C-beta reverse primer that the first two PCR rounds were run, at approximately 10 cycles each. MiXCR was run by TCRdb on the multiplex PCR reads, yielding one entry per CDR3 protein. The repertoire holds about 78,000 distinct CDR3 sequences, over 55% seen once, with roughly 13% in the top ten. The tissue used was unsorted bulk material of about 19-34 mg. RNA and DNA were co-extracted from it with the AllPrep DNA/RNA mini kit. The study found over 90% viable tumor cells in every tumor sample.

The TCR comes from an older woman with primary liver carcinoma and hepatitis B virus infection. The sample was liver tumor tissue from sampling region 4. Subset of the sample: tumor region T4, right-lateral pole. The rearrangement uses TRBV4-1 and TRBJ2-3; 8 bases align to TRBD2. CDR3 sequence (DNA): TGCGCCAGCAGCCAAGGATCACCGGGAGGGAACACAGATACGCAGTATTTT. Translated: CASSQGSPGGNTDTQYF.